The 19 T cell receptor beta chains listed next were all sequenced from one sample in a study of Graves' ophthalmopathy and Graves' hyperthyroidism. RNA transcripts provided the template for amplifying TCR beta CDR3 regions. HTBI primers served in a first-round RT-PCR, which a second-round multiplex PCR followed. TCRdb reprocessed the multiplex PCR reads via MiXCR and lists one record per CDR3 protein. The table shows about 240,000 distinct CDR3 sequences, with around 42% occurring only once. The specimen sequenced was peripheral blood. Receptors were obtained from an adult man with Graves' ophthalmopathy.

This CDR3 is CASSLKGGPQETQYF. The CDR3 DNA reads TGTGCCAGCAGCTTAAAAGGGGGGCCCCAAGAGACCCAGTACTTC. The chain is built from TRBV7-2 and TRBJ2-5; possibly TRBD1 or TRBD2 for D (6 bases each). Trimming shortened V by 2 bases and J by 1 base, and 11 bases separated the two germline ends. CDR3 length: 15 residues. Germline V lookup: CDR1 SGHTA, CDR2 FQGNSA. Full variable domain (remainder filled in from reference TRBV7-2 and TRBJ2-5): GAGVSQSPSNKVTEKGKDVELRCDPISGHTALYWYRQSLGQGLEFLIYFQGNSAPDKSGLPSDRFSAERTGGSVSTLTIQRTQQEDSAVYLCASSLKGGPQETQYFGPGTRLLVL.

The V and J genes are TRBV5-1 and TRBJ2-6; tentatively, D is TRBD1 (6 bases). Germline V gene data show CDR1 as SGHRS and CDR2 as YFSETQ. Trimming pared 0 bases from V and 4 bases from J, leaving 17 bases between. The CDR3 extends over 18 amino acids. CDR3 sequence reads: CASSLVGHPPLGANVLTF. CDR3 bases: TGCGCCAGCAGCTTGGTGGGACACCCACCGCTCGGGGCCAACGTCCTGACTTTC.

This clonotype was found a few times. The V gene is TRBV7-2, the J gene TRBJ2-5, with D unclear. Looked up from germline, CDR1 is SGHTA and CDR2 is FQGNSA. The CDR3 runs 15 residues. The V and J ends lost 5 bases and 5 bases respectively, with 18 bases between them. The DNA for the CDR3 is TGTGCCAGCAGCCCCGTCGGCGGAATACGGGAGACCCAGTACTTC. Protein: CASSPVGGIRETQYF.

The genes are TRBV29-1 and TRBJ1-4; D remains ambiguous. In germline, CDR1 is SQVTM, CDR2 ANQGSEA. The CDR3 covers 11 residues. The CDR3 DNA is TGCAGTTTGCAGACTAATGAAAAACTGTTTTTT. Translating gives CSLQTNEKLFF.

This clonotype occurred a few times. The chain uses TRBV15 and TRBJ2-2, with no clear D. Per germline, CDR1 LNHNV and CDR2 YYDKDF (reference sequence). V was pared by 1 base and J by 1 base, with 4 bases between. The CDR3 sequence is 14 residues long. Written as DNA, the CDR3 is TGTGCCACCAGCAGAGGAGGGAACACCGGGGAGCTGTTTTTT. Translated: CATSRGGNTGELFF.

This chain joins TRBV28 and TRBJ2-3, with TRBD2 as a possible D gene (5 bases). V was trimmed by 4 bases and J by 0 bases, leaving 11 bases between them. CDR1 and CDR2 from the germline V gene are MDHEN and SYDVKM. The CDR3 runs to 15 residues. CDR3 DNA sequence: TGTGCCAGCAGTTCTGGGGTAGCGAGCACAGATACGCAGTATTTT. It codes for CASSSGVASTDTQYF.

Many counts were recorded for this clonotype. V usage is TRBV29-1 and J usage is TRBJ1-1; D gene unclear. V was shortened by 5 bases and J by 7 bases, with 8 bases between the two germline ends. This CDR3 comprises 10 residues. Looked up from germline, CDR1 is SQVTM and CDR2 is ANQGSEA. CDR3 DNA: TGCAGCGTTTCTCAGGATGAAGCTTTCTTT. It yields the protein CSVSQDEAFF.

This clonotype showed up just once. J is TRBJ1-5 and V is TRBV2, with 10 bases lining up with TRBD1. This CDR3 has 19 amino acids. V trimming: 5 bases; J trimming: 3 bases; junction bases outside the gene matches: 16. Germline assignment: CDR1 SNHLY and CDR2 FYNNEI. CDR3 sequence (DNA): TGTGCCAGCAGTCCCAGCCGGGACAGGGGACCTTTGACCAATCAGCCCCAGCATTTT. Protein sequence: CASSPSRDRGPLTNQPQHF.

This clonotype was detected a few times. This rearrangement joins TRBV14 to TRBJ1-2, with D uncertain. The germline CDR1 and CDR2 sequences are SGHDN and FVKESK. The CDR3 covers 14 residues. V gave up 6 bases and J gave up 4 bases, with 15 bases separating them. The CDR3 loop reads CASSRDGDAYGYTF. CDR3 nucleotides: TGTGCCAGCAGTCGCGACGGGGATGCCTATGGCTACACCTTC.

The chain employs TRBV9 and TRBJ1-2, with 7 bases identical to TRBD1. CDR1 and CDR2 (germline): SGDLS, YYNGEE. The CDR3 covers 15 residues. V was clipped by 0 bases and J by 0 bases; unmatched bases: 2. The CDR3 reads CASSVEGASNYGYTF. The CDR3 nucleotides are TGTGCCAGCAGCGTAGAGGGGGCCTCTAACTATGGCTACACCTTC.

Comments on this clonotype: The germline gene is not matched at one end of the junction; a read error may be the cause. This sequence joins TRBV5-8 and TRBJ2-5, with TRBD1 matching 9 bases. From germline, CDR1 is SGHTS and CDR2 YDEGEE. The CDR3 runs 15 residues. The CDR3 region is CASSQQGAYQETQYF. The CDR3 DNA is TGCGCCAGCAGTCAACAGGGGGCGTACCAAGAGACCCAGTACTTC.

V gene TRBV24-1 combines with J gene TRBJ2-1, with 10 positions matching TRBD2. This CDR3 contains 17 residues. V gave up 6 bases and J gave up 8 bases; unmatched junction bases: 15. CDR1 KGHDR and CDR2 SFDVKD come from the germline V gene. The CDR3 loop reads CATSPYPAGTSEDEQFF. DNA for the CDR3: TGTGCCACCAGTCCCTACCCCGCCGGGACTAGCGAGGATGAGCAGTTCTTC.

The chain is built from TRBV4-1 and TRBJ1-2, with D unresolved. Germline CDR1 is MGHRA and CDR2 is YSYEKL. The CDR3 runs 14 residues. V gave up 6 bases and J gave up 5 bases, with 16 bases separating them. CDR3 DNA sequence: TGCGCCAGCAGACCCCCAGGTGCCGGTTATGGCTACACCTTC. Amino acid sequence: CASRPPGAGYGYTF.

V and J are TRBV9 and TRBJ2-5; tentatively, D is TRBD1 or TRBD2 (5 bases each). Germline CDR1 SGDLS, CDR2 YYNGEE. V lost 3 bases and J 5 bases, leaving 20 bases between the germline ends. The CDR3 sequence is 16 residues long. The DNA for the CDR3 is TGTGCCAGCAGCGGAATCCGGGACGCCTGGCAGGAGACCCAGTACTTC. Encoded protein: CASSGIRDAWQETQYF.

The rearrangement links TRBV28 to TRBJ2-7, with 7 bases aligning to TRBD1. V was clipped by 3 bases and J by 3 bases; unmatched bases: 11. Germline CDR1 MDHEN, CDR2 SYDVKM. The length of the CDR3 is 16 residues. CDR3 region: CASSFSADRPDYEQYF. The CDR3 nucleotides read TGTGCCAGCAGTTTTAGCGCGGACAGGCCGGACTACGAGCAGTACTTC.

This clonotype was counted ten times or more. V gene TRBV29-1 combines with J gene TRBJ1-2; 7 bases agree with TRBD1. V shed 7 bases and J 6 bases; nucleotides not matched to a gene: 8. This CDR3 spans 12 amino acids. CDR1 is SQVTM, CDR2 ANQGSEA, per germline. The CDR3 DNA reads TGCAGCGCGACTGCAGGGGGTGATGGCTACACCTTC. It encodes CSATAGGDGYTF.

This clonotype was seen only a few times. CDR3 bases: TGCAGTCGAGGACAGGGGTCCCAGCCCCAGCATTTT. Its translation is CSRGQGSQPQHF. The genes are TRBV20-1 and TRBJ1-5; 9 nucleotides agree with TRBD1. Germline CDR1 is DFQATT and CDR2 is SNEGSKA (reference sequence). The ends lost 8 bases at V and 7 bases at J; junction bases unmatched: 6. The CDR3 loop spans 12 amino acids.

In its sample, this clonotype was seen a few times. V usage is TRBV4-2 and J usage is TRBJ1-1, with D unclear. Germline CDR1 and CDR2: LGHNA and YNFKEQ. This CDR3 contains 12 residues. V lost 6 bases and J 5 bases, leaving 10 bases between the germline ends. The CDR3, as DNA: TGTGCCAGCAGTCTCGGCGCGACTGAAGCTTTCTTT. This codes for CASSLGATEAFF.

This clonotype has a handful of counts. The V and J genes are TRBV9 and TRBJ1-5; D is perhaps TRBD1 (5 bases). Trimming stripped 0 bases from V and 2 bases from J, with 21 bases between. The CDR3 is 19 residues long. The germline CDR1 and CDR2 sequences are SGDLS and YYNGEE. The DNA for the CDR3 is TGTGCCAGCAGCGTAGGGAGGCAGGGAGAATGGATGGGCAATCAGCCCCAGCATTTT. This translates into CASSVGRQGEWMGNQPQHF.